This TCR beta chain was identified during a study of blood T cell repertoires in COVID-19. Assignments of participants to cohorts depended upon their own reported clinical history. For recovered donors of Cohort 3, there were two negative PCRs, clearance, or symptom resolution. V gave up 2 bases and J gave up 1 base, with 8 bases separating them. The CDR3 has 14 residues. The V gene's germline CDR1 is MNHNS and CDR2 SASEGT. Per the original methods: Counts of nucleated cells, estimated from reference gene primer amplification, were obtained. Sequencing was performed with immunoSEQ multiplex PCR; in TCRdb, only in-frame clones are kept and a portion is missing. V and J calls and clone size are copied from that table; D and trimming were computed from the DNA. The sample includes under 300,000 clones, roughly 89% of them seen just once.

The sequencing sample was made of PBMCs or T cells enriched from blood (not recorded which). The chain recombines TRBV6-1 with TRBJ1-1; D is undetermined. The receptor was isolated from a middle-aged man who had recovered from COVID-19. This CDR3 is CASSESPGNTEAFF. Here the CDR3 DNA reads TGTGCCAGCAGTGAAAGCCCCGGGAACACTGAAGCTTTCTTT.